This TCR beta chain derives from a study of hypomethylating agent response in myelodysplastic syndrome (dated by TCRdb to 2020 to 2023). Study-level background: Patients were treated with the hypomethylating agents azacitidine (about 75% of the 11) or decitabine (3 of 11). TET2 mutation was identified most frequently, being present in 5 of 11 patients. Roughly 5 patients did not respond, whereas roughly 6 responded with either complete response or hematologic improvement. The cohort was composed of fewer than ten male and 2 female myelodysplastic syndrome patients. On average the patients were about 70 +/- 6 years old, and a diploid cytogenetic profile was seen most often. Response was defined as complete response or hematologic improvement, and any patient who met neither criterion was considered a non-responder. The paper's findings and limits, for the study overall: Novel clonotypes appeared more often in responders, whereas non-responders had more contracted clonotypes after treatment. Only around eleven patients were analyzed, so the study cohort was small. After treatment with a hypomethylating agent, no significant changes in richness, rarefaction diversity or clonality were seen, whether all patients were considered together or each response group separately. Age matching of healthy control donors to MDS patients was not performed, and the MDS versus healthy comparison could have been impacted by this lack of age matching. The shared GLIPH2 clusters might recognize novel MDS antigens, but this possibility was not confirmed and requires experimental validation.

T-cell subsets were not sorted, so the analysis was performed on bulk bone marrow. Bone marrow from around ten myelodysplastic syndrome patients, collected before and after hypomethylating agent therapy, underwent immunosequencing of the TCR beta CDR3 regions. To track the repertoire longitudinally, every patient provided one baseline bone marrow along with two to three bone marrows taken at different post-treatment timepoints. Genomic DNA was isolated from whole bone marrow, and DNA quality was assessed with TapeStation, NanoDrop OneC and PicoGreen assays. Libraries came from the immunoSEQ multiplex PCR assay. Survey resolution was used, with two replicates of approximately 200 ng each, totaling about 400 ng of DNA per sample. Using multiplex PCR primers aimed at V and J genes, the hsTCRB kit picked up rearranged TCRB sequences in genomic DNA. The CDR3 region was amplified in a first PCR of 31 cycles using the QIAGEN Multiplex PCR Kit. A second PCR of approximately 8 cycles attached sample barcodes and Illumina adapters to each replicate. A QuantStudio 6 together with the KAPA library quantification kit was used to quantify the pooled libraries. Approximately 16 pM of pooled libraries were sequenced on an Illumina MiSeq with 156-cycle single-end reads and a 15-cycle index read. Under the source paper's analysis protocol: Of 150,000 to 200,000 unique clonotypes, more than 1.5% were flagged by VDJdb annotation as previously reported viral-epitope-specific. Raw reads were processed by the immunoSEQ Data Assistant and immunoSEQ Analyzer into normalized, annotated TCRB repertoires. Clonotypes were analyzed with the immunarch R package version 0.6.5 and BioAnalyzer. Every repertoire was downsampled to the clone count of the smallest repertoire before richness was estimated. Clonotypes were categorized as expanded, contracted or novel by Fisher's exact tests, where a novel clonotype had zero frequency before treatment. GLIPH2 clustered significantly changed CDR3 beta sequences using simulation_depth=1000 and kmer_min_depth=3, excluding CDR3s shorter than five residues. Here the immuneACCESS table is served through TCRdb, limited to in-frame sequences with V and J called. Missing clones are a known gap in these copies; in checked studies unresolved V genes cover under half, and the rest lacks a known reason. D and trimming come from the DNA, and the V and J calls and clone size come from that table. The sample table lists around 5,500 clones, around 90% of them with a count of one. The top ten clonotypes cover just under 15% of the sample.

CDR3 length: 16 amino acids, cysteine to phenylalanine. Only the CDR3 DNA is retained, 48 bases long and in frame from the first base. According to the germline V gene, CDR1 reads SNHLY and CDR2 reads FYNNEI. Trimming costs V 3 bases and J 0 bases, and their ends lie 13 bases apart. On this clone: No antigen is known for it. Per-base qualities were not stored, and no clone one base away is much larger.

Sequencing used bone marrow, obtained before or after starting hypomethylating agent treatment for myelodysplastic syndrome (not recorded which). The sequence is built from TRBV2 and TRBJ2-3; the D match is possibly TRBD1 or TRBD2, with 6 bases aligned in each. This TCR came from a human donor with myelodysplastic syndrome. The CDR3 in this case is CASSDIPGASTDTQYF. The base sequence is TGTGCCAGCAGTGATATCCCGGGGGCCAGCACAGATACGCAGTATTTT.